This T cell receptor (beta chain) was retrieved from a study of T cells in Graves' hyperthyroidism and ophthalmopathy. Broader study findings: A median about 6.2 months before onset, the model predicted ophthalmopathy. Most thyroid clonotypes expanded above 0.001 appeared in blood too.

In its sample, this clonotype was seen many times. Its antigen is not identified. The diagnoses drew upon clinical symptoms, serum thyroxine and TRAb, thyroid ultrasound and orbital computed tomography. Amplification yielded TCR beta CDR3 regions, with RNA transcripts as the source. The HTBI primer set served for first-round RT-PCR of the TCR CDR3. MiXCR was run by TCRdb on the multiplex PCR reads, yielding one entry per CDR3 protein. The sample shows approximately 710,000 distinct CDR3 sequences, approximately 15% of them seen only once. V lost 6 bases and J lost 4, with 12 bases in between. The CDR3 loop spans 13 amino acids. Germline CDR1 reads SNHLY; CDR2 reads FYNNEI.

The chain carries TRBV2 and TRBJ2-5; TRBD2 might be the D (6 bases). The clonotype originates from a man aged 50-60 years with Graves' hyperthyroidism. The sequenced sample consisted of blood. The CDR3 sequence is CASRRTEGETQYF. CDR3 sequence (DNA): TGTGCCAGCAGGAGGACGGAGGGAGAGACCCAGTACTTC. The whole variable domain, filled in from reference TRBV2 and TRBJ2-5, reads EPEVTQTPSHQVTQMGQEVILRCVPISNHLYFYWYRQILGQKVEFLVSFYNNEISEKSEIFDDQFSVERPDGSNFTLKIRSTKLEDSAMYFCASRRTEGETQYFGPGTRLLVL.